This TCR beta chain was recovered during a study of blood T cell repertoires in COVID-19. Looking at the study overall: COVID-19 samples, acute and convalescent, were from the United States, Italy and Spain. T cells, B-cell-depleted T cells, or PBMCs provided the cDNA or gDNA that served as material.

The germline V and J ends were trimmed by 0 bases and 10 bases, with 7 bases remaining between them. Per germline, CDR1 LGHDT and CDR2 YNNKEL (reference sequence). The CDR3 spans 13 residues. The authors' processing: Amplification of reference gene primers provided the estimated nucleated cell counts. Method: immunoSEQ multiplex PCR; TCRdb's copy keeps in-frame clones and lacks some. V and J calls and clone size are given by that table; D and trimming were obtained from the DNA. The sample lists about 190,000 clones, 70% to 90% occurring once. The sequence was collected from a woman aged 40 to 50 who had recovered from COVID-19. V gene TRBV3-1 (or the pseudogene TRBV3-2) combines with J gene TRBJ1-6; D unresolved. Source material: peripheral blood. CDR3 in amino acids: CASSQDLRSPLHF. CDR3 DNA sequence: TGTGCCAGCAGCCAAGATCTGAGGTCACCCCTCCACTTT.